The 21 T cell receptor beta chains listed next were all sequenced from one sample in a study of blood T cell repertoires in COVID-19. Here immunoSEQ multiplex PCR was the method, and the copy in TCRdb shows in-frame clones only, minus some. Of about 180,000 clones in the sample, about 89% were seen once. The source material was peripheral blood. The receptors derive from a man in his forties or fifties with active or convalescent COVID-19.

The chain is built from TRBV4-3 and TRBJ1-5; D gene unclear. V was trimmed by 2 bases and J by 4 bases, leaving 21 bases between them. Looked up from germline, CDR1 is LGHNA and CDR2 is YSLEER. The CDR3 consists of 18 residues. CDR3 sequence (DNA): TGCGCCAGCAGCCAATGGGTCCTCCGGGGAGGAAGGAATCAGCCCCAGCATTTT. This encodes CASSQWVLRGGRNQPQHF.

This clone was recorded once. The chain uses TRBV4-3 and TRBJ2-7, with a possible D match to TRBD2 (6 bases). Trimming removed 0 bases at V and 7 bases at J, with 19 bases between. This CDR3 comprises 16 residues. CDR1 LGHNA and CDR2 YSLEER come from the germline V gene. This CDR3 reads CASSQDRPGDGGEQYF. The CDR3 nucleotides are TGCGCCAGCAGCCAAGATCGGCCGGGGGACGGCGGAGAGCAGTACTTC.

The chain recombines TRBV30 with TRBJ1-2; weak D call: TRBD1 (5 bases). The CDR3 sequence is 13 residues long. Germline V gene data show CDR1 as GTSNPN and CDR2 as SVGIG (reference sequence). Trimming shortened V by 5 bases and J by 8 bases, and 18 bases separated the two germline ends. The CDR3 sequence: CAWWDSRGVGYTF. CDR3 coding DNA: TGTGCCTGGTGGGACTCCCGCGGCGTAGGCTACACCTTC.

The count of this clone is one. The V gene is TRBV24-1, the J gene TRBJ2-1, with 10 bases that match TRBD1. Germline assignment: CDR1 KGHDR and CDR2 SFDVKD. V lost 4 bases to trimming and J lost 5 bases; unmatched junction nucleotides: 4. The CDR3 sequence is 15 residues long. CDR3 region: CATSESGQGNNEQFF. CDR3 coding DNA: TGTGCCACCAGTGAGTCGGGACAGGGGAACAATGAGCAGTTCTTC.

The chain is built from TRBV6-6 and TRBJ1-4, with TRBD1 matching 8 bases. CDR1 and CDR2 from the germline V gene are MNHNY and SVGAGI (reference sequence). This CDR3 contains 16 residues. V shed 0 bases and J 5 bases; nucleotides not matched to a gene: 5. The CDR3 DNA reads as TGTGCCAGCAGTTACTCCGTGGACAGGGTGAATGAAAAACTGTTTTTT. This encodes CASSYSVDRVNEKLFF.

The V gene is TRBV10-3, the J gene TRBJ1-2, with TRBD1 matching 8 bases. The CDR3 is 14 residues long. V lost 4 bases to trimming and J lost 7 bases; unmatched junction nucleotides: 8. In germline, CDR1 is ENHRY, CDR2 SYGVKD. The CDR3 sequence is CAISADREQAGYTF. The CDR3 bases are TGTGCCATCAGTGCGGACAGGGAGCAGGCTGGCTACACCTTC.

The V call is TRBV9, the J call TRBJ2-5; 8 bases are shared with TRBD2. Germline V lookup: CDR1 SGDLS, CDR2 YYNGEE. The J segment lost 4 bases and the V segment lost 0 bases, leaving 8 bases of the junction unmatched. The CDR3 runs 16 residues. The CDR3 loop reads CASSVGVAGSGETQYF. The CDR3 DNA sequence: TGTGCCAGCAGCGTAGGGGTAGCGGGGAGCGGAGAGACCCAGTACTTC.

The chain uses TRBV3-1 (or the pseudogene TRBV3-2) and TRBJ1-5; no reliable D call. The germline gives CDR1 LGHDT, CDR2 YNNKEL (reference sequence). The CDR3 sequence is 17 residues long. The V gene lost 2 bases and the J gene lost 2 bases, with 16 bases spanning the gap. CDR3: CASSQNFGATGNQPQHF. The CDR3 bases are TGTGCCAGCAGCCAAAATTTCGGTGCGACTGGCAATCAGCCCCAGCATTTT.

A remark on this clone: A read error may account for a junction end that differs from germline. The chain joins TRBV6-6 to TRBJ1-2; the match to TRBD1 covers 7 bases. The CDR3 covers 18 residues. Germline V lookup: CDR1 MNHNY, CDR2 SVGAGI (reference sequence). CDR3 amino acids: CASSPTSGTDFGNSGYTF. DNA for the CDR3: TGTGCCAGCAGTCCCACCTCCGGGACAGATTTCGGCAACTCTGGCTACACCTTC.

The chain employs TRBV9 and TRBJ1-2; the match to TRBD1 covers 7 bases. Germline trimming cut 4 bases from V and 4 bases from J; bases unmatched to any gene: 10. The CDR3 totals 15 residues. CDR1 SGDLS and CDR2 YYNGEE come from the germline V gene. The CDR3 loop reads CASSIRGQDLYGYTF. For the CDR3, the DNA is TGTGCCAGCAGCATTAGGGGGCAGGACCTCTATGGCTACACCTTC.

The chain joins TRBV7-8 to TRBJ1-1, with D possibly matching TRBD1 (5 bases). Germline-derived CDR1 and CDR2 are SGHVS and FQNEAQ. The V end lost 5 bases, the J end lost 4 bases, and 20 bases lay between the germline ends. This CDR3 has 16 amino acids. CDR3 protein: CASSRTGSGVGTEAFF. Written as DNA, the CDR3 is TGTGCCAGCAGCCGTACTGGCTCGGGGGTAGGCACTGAAGCTTTCTTT.

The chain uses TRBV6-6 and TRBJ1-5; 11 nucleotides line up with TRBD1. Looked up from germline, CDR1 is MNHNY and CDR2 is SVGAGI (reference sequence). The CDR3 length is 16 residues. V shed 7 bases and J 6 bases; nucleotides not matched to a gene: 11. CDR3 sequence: CASTTGDRGSGQPQHF. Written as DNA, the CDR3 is TGTGCCAGCACCACCGGGGACAGGGGGTCGGGTCAGCCCCAGCATTTT.

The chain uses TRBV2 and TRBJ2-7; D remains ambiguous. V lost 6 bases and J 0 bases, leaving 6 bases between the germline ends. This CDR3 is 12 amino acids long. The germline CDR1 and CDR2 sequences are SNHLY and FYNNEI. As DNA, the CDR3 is TGTGCCAGCAGCGCCAGCTCCTACGAGCAGTACTTC. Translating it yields CASSASSYEQYF.

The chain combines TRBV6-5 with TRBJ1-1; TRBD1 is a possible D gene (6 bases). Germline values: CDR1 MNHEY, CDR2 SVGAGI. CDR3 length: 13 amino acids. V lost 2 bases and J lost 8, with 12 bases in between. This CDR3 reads CASSYGQGNEAFF. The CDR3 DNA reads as TGTGCCAGCAGTTACGGGCAGGGGAACGAAGCTTTCTTT.

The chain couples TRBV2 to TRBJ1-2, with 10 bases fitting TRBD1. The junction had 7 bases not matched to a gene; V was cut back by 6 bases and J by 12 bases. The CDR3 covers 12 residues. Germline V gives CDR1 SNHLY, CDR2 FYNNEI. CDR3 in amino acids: CASRRQGAGNTF. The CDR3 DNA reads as TGTGCCAGCAGGAGACAGGGGGCCGGGAACACCTTC.

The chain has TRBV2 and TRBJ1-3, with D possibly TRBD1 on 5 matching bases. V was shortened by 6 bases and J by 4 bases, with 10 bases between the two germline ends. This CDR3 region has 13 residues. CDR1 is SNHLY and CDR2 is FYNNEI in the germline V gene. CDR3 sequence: CASRVRQGNTIYF. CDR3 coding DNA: TGTGCCAGCAGGGTCCGACAGGGAAACACCATATATTTT.

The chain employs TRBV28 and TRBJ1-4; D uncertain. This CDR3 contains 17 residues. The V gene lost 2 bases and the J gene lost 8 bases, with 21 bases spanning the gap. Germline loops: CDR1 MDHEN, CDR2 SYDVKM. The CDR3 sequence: CASSLEANGGGEEKLFF. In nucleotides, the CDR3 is TGTGCCAGCAGTTTAGAGGCGAATGGTGGTGGAGAAGAAAAACTGTTTTTT. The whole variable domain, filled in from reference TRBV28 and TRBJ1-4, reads DVKVTQSSRYLVKRTGEKVFLECVQDMDHENMFWYRQDPGLGLRLIYFSYDVKMKEKGDIPEGYSVSREKKERFSLILESASTNQTSMYLCASSLEANGGGEEKLFFGSGTQLSVL.

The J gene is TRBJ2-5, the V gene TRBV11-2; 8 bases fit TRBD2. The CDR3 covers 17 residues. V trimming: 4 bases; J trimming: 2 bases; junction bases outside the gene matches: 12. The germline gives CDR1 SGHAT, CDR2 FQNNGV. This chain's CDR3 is CASSYYQLAGPQETQYF. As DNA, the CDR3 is TGTGCCAGCAGCTACTACCAATTAGCGGGGCCACAAGAGACCCAGTACTTC.

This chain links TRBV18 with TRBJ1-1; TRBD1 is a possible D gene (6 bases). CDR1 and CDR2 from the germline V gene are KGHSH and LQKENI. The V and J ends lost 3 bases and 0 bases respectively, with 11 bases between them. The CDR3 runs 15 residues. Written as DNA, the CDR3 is TGTGCCAGCTCACCGCCCTGGACAGTGAACACTGAAGCTTTCTTT. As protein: CASSPPWTVNTEAFF.

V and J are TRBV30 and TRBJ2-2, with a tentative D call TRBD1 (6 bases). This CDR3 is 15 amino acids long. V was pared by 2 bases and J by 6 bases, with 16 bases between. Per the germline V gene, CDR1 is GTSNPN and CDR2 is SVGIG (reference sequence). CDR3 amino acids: CAWSYHTQGAGELFF. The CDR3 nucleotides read TGTGCCTGGAGTTATCATACACAGGGAGCCGGGGAGCTGTTTTTT. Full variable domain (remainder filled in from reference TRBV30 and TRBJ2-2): SQTIHQWPATLVQPVGSPLSLECTVEGTSNPNLYWYRQAAGRGLQLLFYSVGIGQISSEVPQNLSASRPQDRQFILSSKKLLLSDSGFYLCAWSYHTQGAGELFFGEGSRLTVL.

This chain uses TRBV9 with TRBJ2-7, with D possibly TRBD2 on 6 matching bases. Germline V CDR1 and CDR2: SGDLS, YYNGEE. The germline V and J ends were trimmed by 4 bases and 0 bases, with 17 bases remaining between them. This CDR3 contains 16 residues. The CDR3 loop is CASSPEGQEGSYEQYF. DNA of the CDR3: TGTGCCAGCAGCCCCGAAGGCCAGGAGGGCTCCTACGAGCAGTACTTC.